The rows below give T cell receptor beta chains drawn from one sample of a study of beta chain features in type 1 diabetes. Assay used: immunoSEQ multiplex PCR; TCRdb lists only in-frame clones, some missing. The table records hundreds of thousands of clones, 9.3% of them present only once. The material sequenced was central memory CD4+ T cells from blood. These receptor sequences come from a man aged 25-45 years with type 1 diabetes. CDR3s include the opening cysteine and the closing phenylalanine or tryptophan. The D gene is left open where the match is weak. The listing skips clone size in some rows; elsewhere it reads once, few, many or a size class.

clone size: many
V gene: TRBV5-1
D gene: -
J gene: TRBJ2-7
CDR3 DNA: TGCGCCAGCAGCTTGTCCCCGGACAGCTACGAGCAGTACTTC
CDR3 protein: CASSLSPDSYEQYF

clone size: few
V gene: TRBV6-5
D gene: -
J gene: TRBJ1-2
CDR3 DNA: TGTGCCAGCAGTTACTCGGTACAGGGTGTCTATGGCTACACCTTC
CDR3 protein: CASSYSVQGVYGYTF

clone size: -
V gene: TRBV7-9
D gene: -
J gene: TRBJ1-1
CDR3 DNA: TGTGCCAGCAGTTCTCCCGTCGGCAGAGCGAACACTGAAGCTTTCTTT
CDR3 protein: CASSSPVGRANTEAFF

clone size: many
V gene: TRBV4-1
D gene: -
J gene: TRBJ2-1
CDR3 DNA: TGCGCCAGCAGCCAAGATATCAGCGATGAGCAGTTCTTC
CDR3 protein: CASSQDISDEQFF

clone size: -
V gene: TRBV5-1
D gene: -
J gene: TRBJ2-5
CDR3 DNA: TGCGCCAGCAGCCCCGATGGAGGGGGCGGTCAAGAGACCCAGTACTTC
CDR3 protein: CASSPDGGGGQETQYF

clone size: few
V gene: TRBV7-6
D gene: TRBD2
J gene: TRBJ2-7
CDR3 DNA: TGTGCCAGCAGCATGAGACTAGCGGGTGACGAGCAGTACTTC
CDR3 protein: CASSMRLAGDEQYF

clone size: -
V gene: TRBV27
D gene: -
J gene: TRBJ1-2
CDR3 DNA: TGTGCCAGCAGTCCCTCGTGGGTAGGCCTTCGAAATGGCTACACCTTC
CDR3 protein: CASSPSWVGLRNGYTF

clone size: few
V gene: TRBV14
D gene: -
J gene: TRBJ1-1
CDR3 DNA: TGTGCCAGCAGCCAATCAGGTCGACTGAACACTGAAGCTTTCTTT
CDR3 protein: CASSQSGRLNTEAFF

clone size: -
V gene: TRBV29-1
D gene: TRBD1
J gene: TRBJ1-2
CDR3 DNA: TGCAGCGTTGAGCTGACAGGGGGCGGTTATGGCTACACCTTC
CDR3 protein: CSVELTGGGYGYTF

clone size: -
V gene: TRBV29-1
D gene: -
J gene: TRBJ1-1
CDR3 DNA: TGCAGCGTTGAGGCCAGGGACACTGAAGCTTTCTTT
CDR3 protein: CSVEARDTEAFF

clone size: -
V gene: TRBV7-2
D gene: TRBD2
J gene: TRBJ2-3
CDR3 DNA: TGTGCCAGCAGCTCCGGGGGACTAGCGGACACAGATACGCAGTATTTT
CDR3 protein: CASSSGGLADTDTQYF

clone size: few
V gene: TRBV11-2
D gene: -
J gene: TRBJ2-5
CDR3 DNA: TGTGCCAGCAGCTTGATCCGGGACATAAGGCCTCCTCAAGAGACCCAGTACTTC
CDR3 protein: CASSLIRDIRPPQETQYF

clone size: -
V gene: TRBV30
D gene: -
J gene: TRBJ1-2
CDR3 DNA: TGTGCCTGGAGTGTAGAAGGCTATGGCTACACCTTC
CDR3 protein: CAWSVEGYGYTF

clone size: -
V gene: TRBV29-1
D gene: TRBD1
J gene: TRBJ1-1
CDR3 DNA: TGCAGCGTTTCCGGCAGGGGGGCTAGCGGGAACACTGAAGCTTTCTTT
CDR3 protein: CSVSGRGASGNTEAFF

clone size: -
V gene: TRBV6-1
D gene: TRBD2
J gene: TRBJ2-3
CDR3 DNA: TGTGCCAGCAGTGCCTGGGCTAGCGGGGGAAAGGGGGATACGCAGTATTTT
CDR3 protein: CASSAWASGGKGDTQYF

clone size: few
V gene: TRBV4-3
D gene: TRBD1
J gene: TRBJ2-5
CDR3 DNA: TGCGCCAGCAGCCAGACAGGGGAACCCTTCCAAGAGACCCAGTACTTC
CDR3 protein: CASSQTGEPFQETQYF

clone size: few
V gene: TRBV6-5
D gene: TRBD1
J gene: TRBJ1-6
CDR3 DNA: TGTGCCAGCAGTTACCGGGGACAGCTAAATTCACCCCTCCACTTT
CDR3 protein: CASSYRGQLNSPLHF

clone size: few
V gene: TRBV4-3
D gene: TRBD1
J gene: TRBJ1-2
CDR3 DNA: TGCGCCAGCAGCCAAGGCCTGAGGACAGGGGGCAGGGGCTACACCTTC
CDR3 protein: CASSQGLRTGGRGYTF

clone size: -
V gene: TRBV5-1
D gene: -
J gene: TRBJ1-1
CDR3 DNA: TGCGCCAGCAGCTTGGGGGACGGGAACACTGAAGCTTTCTTT
CDR3 protein: CASSLGDGNTEAFF

clone size: -
V gene: TRBV5-1
D gene: -
J gene: TRBJ2-6
CDR3 DNA: TGCGCCAGCAGCAAGGACTCTCCTGGAGCCAACGTCCTGACTTTC
CDR3 protein: CASSKDSPGANVLTF

clone size: -
V gene: TRBV5-1
D gene: -
J gene: TRBJ1-4
CDR3 DNA: TGCGCCAGCAGCTTGGGGGGCACAACTCAAAAACTGTTTTTT
CDR3 protein: CASSLGGTTQKLFF

clone size: few
V gene: TRBV7-2
D gene: -
J gene: TRBJ1-4
CDR3 DNA: TGTGCCAGCAGCTTGGGGTCGTATGAAAAACTGTTTTTT
CDR3 protein: CASSLGSYEKLFF

clone size: few
V gene: TRBV7-2
D gene: -
J gene: TRBJ1-2
CDR3 DNA: TGTGCCAGCAGCTTAGTAGCTGCTCTCTATGGCTACACCTTC
CDR3 protein: CASSLVAALYGYTF

clone size: few
V gene: TRBV6-5
D gene: TRBD1
J gene: TRBJ1-4
CDR3 DNA: TGTGCCAGCAGTTCGGGACAGGGCGCGGGAGGTGAAAAACTGTTTTTT
CDR3 protein: CASSSGQGAGGEKLFF

clone size: -
V gene: TRBV2
D gene: TRBD1
J gene: TRBJ2-5
CDR3 DNA: TGTGCCAGCGGTGGACAGGGGGCAGTTGAGACCCAGTACTTC
CDR3 protein: CASGGQGAVETQYF

clone size: few
V gene: TRBV7-2
D gene: TRBD2
J gene: TRBJ2-1
CDR3 DNA: TGTGCCAGCAGCTTAGATAGCGGGGGCTACAATGAGCAGTTCTTC
CDR3 protein: CASSLDSGGYNEQFF

clone size: -
V gene: TRBV29-1
D gene: -
J gene: TRBJ2-3
CDR3 DNA: TGCAGCGTTGATGGGCGGCGGGGACAAAGCCGGAGACAGGGAGGATTAGATACGCAGTATTTT
CDR3 protein: CSVDGRRGQSRRQGGLDTQYF

clone size: -
V gene: TRBV5-1
D gene: -
J gene: TRBJ2-1
CDR3 DNA: TGCGCCAGCAGCGGCTTGGGTCAGAGCTCCTACAATGAGCAGTTCTTC
CDR3 protein: CASSGLGQSSYNEQFF

clone size: few
V gene: TRBV7-2
D gene: TRBD2
J gene: TRBJ2-1
CDR3 DNA: TGTGCCAGCAGCCCACCAACTAGCGGGGTGAATGAGCAGTTCTTC
CDR3 protein: CASSPPTSGVNEQFF

clone size: -
V gene: TRBV25-1
D gene: -
J gene: TRBJ1-1
CDR3 DNA: TGTGCCAGCAGTGCACAAGGGGGGACTGAAGCTTTCTTT
CDR3 protein: CASSAQGGTEAFF

clone size: -
V gene: TRBV7-2
D gene: -
J gene: TRBJ2-7
CDR3 DNA: TGTGCCAGCAGTACGGCAGGGGCCGAGCAGTACTTC
CDR3 protein: CASSTAGAEQYF

clone size: many
V gene: TRBV30
D gene: -
J gene: TRBJ1-5
CDR3 DNA: TGTGCCTGGAGTTTCGGGGGGGATCAGCCCCAGCATTTT
CDR3 protein: CAWSFGGDQPQHF

clone size: -
V gene: TRBV5-1
D gene: -
J gene: TRBJ1-1
CDR3 DNA: TGCGCCAGCAGCACAGGACAGAGGACTGAAGCTTTCTTT
CDR3 protein: CASSTGQRTEAFF

clone size: few
V gene: TRBV30
D gene: -
J gene: TRBJ2-7
CDR3 DNA: TGTGCCTGGAGTGTAAGGCACAACGACGAGCAGTACTTC
CDR3 protein: CAWSVRHNDEQYF

clone size: few
V gene: TRBV25-1
D gene: -
J gene: TRBJ2-2
CDR3 DNA: TGTGCCAGCAGTGACCCTCACTTCAACACCGGGGAGCTGTTTTTT
CDR3 protein: CASSDPHFNTGELFF

clone size: -
V gene: TRBV5-5
D gene: TRBD1
J gene: TRBJ2-5
CDR3 DNA: TGTGCCAGCAGCCCAACCGGACAGGGGGCCGGAGGGGAGACCCAGTACTTC
CDR3 protein: CASSPTGQGAGGETQYF

clone size: -
V gene: TRBV4-1
D gene: -
J gene: TRBJ2-3
CDR3 DNA: TGCGCCAGCAGCCAGGGGGCCAAAGATACGCAGTATTTT
CDR3 protein: CASSQGAKDTQYF

clone size: -
V gene: TRBV11-2
D gene: -
J gene: TRBJ2-5
CDR3 DNA: TGTGCCAGCAGCTTACAGGCAGGGAAAGAGACCCAGTACTTC
CDR3 protein: CASSLQAGKETQYF

clone size: few
V gene: TRBV9
D gene: -
J gene: TRBJ2-4
CDR3 DNA: TGTGCCAGCAGCCCACCACACGGAGGGGAAAACATTCAGTACTTC
CDR3 protein: CASSPPHGGENIQYF

clone size: -
V gene: TRBV5-1
D gene: TRBD1
J gene: TRBJ2-7
CDR3 DNA: TGCGCCAGCAGCCATGGAGGACAGGTTATCTACGAGCAGTACTTC
CDR3 protein: CASSHGGQVIYEQYF

clone size: -
V gene: TRBV12-5
D gene: -
J gene: TRBJ2-5
CDR3 DNA: TGTGCTAGTGGTTTTCTAGAGACCCAGTACTTC
CDR3 protein: CASGFLETQYF

clone size: few
V gene: TRBV5-4
D gene: TRBD2
J gene: TRBJ2-3
CDR3 DNA: TGTGCCAGCAGCTTTTTGCCACCCGGCCTAGCGGGGACCTACACAGATACGCAGTATTTT
CDR3 protein: CASSFLPPGLAGTYTDTQYF

clone size: -
V gene: TRBV25-1
D gene: -
J gene: TRBJ1-4
CDR3 DNA: TGTGCCAGCAGGTCCTATGAAAAACTGTTTTTT
CDR3 protein: CASRSYEKLFF

clone size: few
V gene: TRBV27
D gene: TRBD1
J gene: TRBJ1-4
CDR3 DNA: TGTGCCAGCAGTGCGGGACAGGGGTATGAAAAACTGTTTTTT
CDR3 protein: CASSAGQGYEKLFF

clone size: -
V gene: TRBV30
D gene: -
J gene: TRBJ1-5
CDR3 DNA: TGTGCCTGGAGTATCAAGGGCAATCAGCCCCAGCATTTT
CDR3 protein: CAWSIKGNQPQHF

clone size: few
V gene: TRBV6-6
D gene: -
J gene: TRBJ1-6
CDR3 DNA: TGTGCCAGCAGTTATCAGGGAAGCTCCTATAATTCACCCCTCCACTTT
CDR3 protein: CASSYQGSSYNSPLHF

clone size: -
V gene: TRBV9
D gene: TRBD2
J gene: TRBJ2-3
CDR3 DNA: TGTGCCAGCAGCGAGGGACTAGCGGGCCCCACAGATACGCAGTATTTT
CDR3 protein: CASSEGLAGPTDTQYF

clone size: -
V gene: TRBV21-1
D gene: -
J gene: TRBJ2-7
CDR3 DNA: TGTGCCAGCCTGAACCCACCCCGGGACGGTCGAGGTTACGAGCAGTACTTC
CDR3 protein: CASLNPPRDGRGYEQYF